Listed below are T cell receptor beta chains from one sample, sequenced in a study of blood T cells in healthy people across ages. TCRdb called the 5' RACE reads again in MiXCR, with one record for every CDR3 protein. The repertoire holds about 1.6 million distinct CDR3 sequences, with about 31% as singletons. Sequenced material: blood. These receptors all come from a woman younger than 45 in good health. CDR3s include the opening cysteine and the closing phenylalanine or tryptophan. Each record gives: D gene, V gene, clone size, J gene, CDR3 protein, CDR3 DNA. The D gene is left open where the match is weak. The size of a clone is reported for some rows only, either as once, few or many, or as a class for expanded clones.

d_call: TRBD2
v_call: TRBV27
clone_size: NA
j_call: TRBJ2-1
cdr3_aa: CASSFLAGRATDEQFF
cdr3_nt: TGTGCCAGCAGTTTCCTAGCGGGACGGGCGACAGATGAGCAGTTCTTC

d_call: NA
v_call: TRBV15
clone_size: NA
j_call: TRBJ2-7
cdr3_aa: CATSRVPGYEQYF
cdr3_nt: TGTGCCACCAGCAGAGTACCGGGCTACGAGCAGTACTTC

d_call: NA
v_call: TRBV27
clone_size: NA
j_call: TRBJ2-1
cdr3_aa: CASGQGDTGELFF
cdr3_nt: TGTGCCAGCGGGCAGGGCGACACCGGGGAGCTGTTCTTC

d_call: TRBD2
v_call: TRBV4-1
clone_size: many
j_call: TRBJ2-7
cdr3_aa: CASSQGTLRGKRGSSYEQYF
cdr3_nt: TGCGCCAGCAGCCAAGGTACCCTACGGGGGAAGCGGGGTAGCTCCTACGAGCAGTACTTC

d_call: TRBD1
v_call: TRBV30
clone_size: once
j_call: TRBJ1-4
cdr3_aa: CAWAGQGVEKLFF
cdr3_nt: TGTGCCTGGGCGGGACAGGGGGTCGAAAAACTGTTTTTT

d_call: TRBD2
v_call: TRBV20-1
clone_size: NA
j_call: TRBJ2-3
cdr3_aa: CSARISGRDADTQYF
cdr3_nt: TGCAGTGCTAGAATTAGCGGGAGGGATGCAGATACGCAGTATTTT

d_call: NA
v_call: TRBV11-2
clone_size: NA
j_call: TRBJ2-7
cdr3_aa: CASSLDRFQLSSYEQYF
cdr3_nt: TGTGCCAGCAGCTTAGATAGATTCCAGTTAAGCTCCTACGAGCAGTACTTC

d_call: NA
v_call: TRBV3-1
clone_size: NA
j_call: TRBJ2-1
cdr3_aa: CASSQVRSPSYNEQFF
cdr3_nt: TGTGCCAGCAGCCAAGTACGGAGCCCCTCCTACAATGAGCAGTTCTTC

d_call: NA
v_call: TRBV5-1
clone_size: NA
j_call: TRBJ2-1
cdr3_aa: CASSLDRWEQFF
cdr3_nt: TGCGCCAGCAGCTTGGATCGCTGGGAGCAGTTCTTC

d_call: NA
v_call: TRBV28
clone_size: few
j_call: TRBJ1-2
cdr3_aa: CASSLGKVGNYGYTF
cdr3_nt: TGTGCCAGCAGTTTAGGAAAGGTGGGAAACTATGGCTACACCTTC

d_call: TRBD2
v_call: TRBV15
clone_size: few
j_call: TRBJ2-3
cdr3_aa: CATSRDGASGVSTDTQYF
cdr3_nt: TGTGCCACCAGCAGAGATGGGGCTAGCGGGGTTAGCACAGATACGCAGTATTTT

d_call: NA
v_call: TRBV7-2
clone_size: few
j_call: TRBJ1-6
cdr3_aa: CASSTRGQYNSPLHF
cdr3_nt: TGTGCCAGCAGCACCCGGGGGCAATATAATTCACCCCTCCACTTT

d_call: NA
v_call: TRBV27
clone_size: few
j_call: TRBJ2-6
cdr3_aa: CASRLITAGANVLTF
cdr3_nt: TGTGCCAGCAGATTGATCACTGCTGGGGCCAACGTCCTGACTTTC

d_call: TRBD2
v_call: TRBV7-6
clone_size: NA
j_call: TRBJ2-5
cdr3_aa: CASRGGGWGFAETQYF
cdr3_nt: TGTGCCAGCAGGGGGGGGGGATGGGGCTTCGCAGAGACCCAGTACTTC

d_call: NA
v_call: TRBV4-1
clone_size: few
j_call: TRBJ2-6
cdr3_aa: CASSRQVAPGSRANVLTF
cdr3_nt: TGCGCCAGCAGCCGTCAAGTGGCGCCAGGGAGTAGGGCCAACGTCCTGACTTTC

d_call: TRBD1
v_call: TRBV12-3/TRBV12-4
clone_size: NA
j_call: TRBJ2-1
cdr3_aa: CASSPATGSSYNEQFF
cdr3_nt: TGTGCCAGCAGCCCGGCGACAGGGAGCTCCTACAATGAGCAGTTCTTC

d_call: NA
v_call: TRBV6-5
clone_size: few
j_call: TRBJ2-7
cdr3_aa: CASSVRPGQPAYEQYF
cdr3_nt: TGTGCCAGCAGCGTCAGACCGGGACAACCTGCCTACGAGCAGTACTTC

d_call: TRBD1
v_call: TRBV7-3
clone_size: NA
j_call: TRBJ2-3
cdr3_aa: CASSLTGQVTDTQYF
cdr3_nt: TGTGCCAGCAGCTTAACTGGACAGGTCACAGATACGCAGTATTTT

d_call: TRBD1
v_call: TRBV7-2
clone_size: few
j_call: TRBJ1-1
cdr3_aa: CASSQYRQGAPEAFF
cdr3_nt: TGTGCCAGCAGTCAATACAGACAGGGCGCTCCTGAAGCTTTCTTT

d_call: TRBD1
v_call: TRBV19
clone_size: NA
j_call: TRBJ2-7
cdr3_aa: CASSTGTGGREQYF
cdr3_nt: TGTGCCAGTAGTACCGGGACAGGGGGGAGAGAGCAGTACTTC

d_call: NA
v_call: TRBV9
clone_size: NA
j_call: TRBJ1-2
cdr3_aa: CASSETTGTAVSNYGYTF
cdr3_nt: TGTGCCAGCAGCGAGACAACCGGGACGGCCGTATCTAACTATGGCTACACCTTC

d_call: NA
v_call: TRBV20-1
clone_size: NA
j_call: TRBJ2-3
cdr3_aa: CSAPPLGGGSSTDTQYF
cdr3_nt: TGCAGTGCCCCCCCACTAGGGGGGGGCTCTAGCACAGATACGCAGTATTTT

d_call: TRBD1
v_call: TRBV10-3
clone_size: NA
j_call: TRBJ1-6
cdr3_aa: CAIKDRASPLHF
cdr3_nt: TGTGCCATCAAGGACAGGGCTTCACCCCTCCACTTT

d_call: NA
v_call: TRBV18
clone_size: NA
j_call: TRBJ1-6
cdr3_aa: CASSKQGQADNSPLHF
cdr3_nt: TGTGCCAGCTCGAAGCAAGGGCAGGCCGATAATTCACCCCTCCACTTT

d_call: NA
v_call: TRBV27
clone_size: NA
j_call: TRBJ1-1
cdr3_aa: CASSFRGAEAFF
cdr3_nt: TGTGCCAGCAGTTTTCGGGGGGCTGAAGCTTTCTTT

d_call: TRBD1
v_call: TRBV20-1
clone_size: NA
j_call: TRBJ2-3
cdr3_aa: CSAQQGAGTDTQYF
cdr3_nt: TGCAGTGCTCAACAGGGGGCTGGGACAGATACGCAGTATTTT

d_call: TRBD1
v_call: TRBV20-1
clone_size: few
j_call: TRBJ1-2
cdr3_aa: CSAREQGAYGYTF
cdr3_nt: TGCAGTGCTAGAGAACAGGGGGCCTATGGCTACACCTTC

d_call: NA
v_call: TRBV5-6
clone_size: NA
j_call: TRBJ1-1
cdr3_aa: CASSLEQGRAFF
cdr3_nt: TGTGCCAGCAGCTTGGAGCAGGGCAGGGCTTTCTTT

d_call: NA
v_call: TRBV7-9
clone_size: few
j_call: TRBJ2-3
cdr3_aa: CASSRTIYRVYF
cdr3_nt: TGTGCCAGCAGCCGTACCATCTACAGGGTGTATTTT

d_call: NA
v_call: TRBV6-1
clone_size: NA
j_call: TRBJ2-7
cdr3_aa: CASKEGEQYF
cdr3_nt: TGTGCCAGCAAGGAGGGCGAGCAGTACTTC

d_call: TRBD1
v_call: TRBV19
clone_size: NA
j_call: TRBJ2-7
cdr3_aa: CASSISGQPHYEQYF
cdr3_nt: TGTGCCAGTAGTATCTCGGGACAGCCCCACTACGAGCAGTACTTC

d_call: NA
v_call: TRBV7-8
clone_size: NA
j_call: TRBJ2-5
cdr3_aa: CASSHTVNQETQYF
cdr3_nt: TGTGCCAGCAGCCACACCGTCAACCAAGAGACCCAGTACTTC

d_call: NA
v_call: TRBV24-1
clone_size: few
j_call: TRBJ2-7
cdr3_aa: CATSPGITYEQYF
cdr3_nt: TGTGCCACCTCCCCAGGGATCACCTACGAGCAGTACTTC

d_call: NA
v_call: TRBV7-2
clone_size: NA
j_call: TRBJ2-7
cdr3_aa: CASSLNYAYEQYF
cdr3_nt: TGTGCCAGCAGCTTGAACTACGCTTACGAGCAGTACTTC

d_call: NA
v_call: TRBV5-1
clone_size: NA
j_call: TRBJ2-3
cdr3_aa: CASSHDSLGRSTDTQYF
cdr3_nt: TGCGCCAGCAGCCACGACTCCCTCGGCCGGAGCACAGATACGCAGTATTTT

d_call: NA
v_call: TRBV20-1
clone_size: NA
j_call: TRBJ1-4
cdr3_aa: CSARDGRSDEKLFF
cdr3_nt: TGCAGTGCTAGAGATGGACGCTCGGATGAAAAACTGTTTTTT

d_call: TRBD2
v_call: TRBV20-1
clone_size: NA
j_call: TRBJ2-5
cdr3_aa: CSAGEPGGFQETQYF
cdr3_nt: TGCAGTGCTGGGGAACCCGGGGGGTTTCAAGAGACCCAGTACTTC

d_call: NA
v_call: TRBV2
clone_size: few
j_call: TRBJ1-2
cdr3_aa: CASSPNHYGYTF
cdr3_nt: TGTGCCAGCAGCCCCAATCATTATGGCTACACCTTC

d_call: NA
v_call: TRBV5-5
clone_size: NA
j_call: TRBJ2-5
cdr3_aa: CASSLSPVREQYF
cdr3_nt: TGTGCCAGCAGCTTGAGCCCCGTCCGAGAGCAGTACTTC

d_call: NA
v_call: TRBV4-1
clone_size: NA
j_call: TRBJ2-1
cdr3_aa: CASSQEAGLIEQFF
cdr3_nt: TGCGCCAGCAGCCAAGAAGCAGGTCTCATCGAGCAGTTCTTC

d_call: TRBD1
v_call: TRBV12-3/TRBV12-4
clone_size: NA
j_call: TRBJ1-5
cdr3_aa: CASSRTGEPQHF
cdr3_nt: TGTGCCAGCAGCAGGACAGGGGAGCCCCAGCATTTT

d_call: NA
v_call: TRBV12-3/TRBV12-4
clone_size: NA
j_call: TRBJ1-5
cdr3_aa: CASSLAGTYADLSNQPQHF
cdr3_nt: TGTGCCAGCAGTTTAGCTGGGACGTACGCTGACCTTAGCAATCAGCCCCAGCATTTT

d_call: NA
v_call: TRBV3-1
clone_size: NA
j_call: TRBJ2-7
cdr3_aa: CASSQGFGLNANEQYF
cdr3_nt: TGTGCCAGCAGCCAAGGATTCGGGCTGAATGCCAACGAGCAGTACTTC

d_call: TRBD2
v_call: TRBV20-1
clone_size: few
j_call: TRBJ2-1
cdr3_aa: CSARLAGIYNEQFF
cdr3_nt: TGCAGTGCTAGACTAGCGGGGATTTACAATGAGCAGTTCTTC

d_call: NA
v_call: TRBV10-3
clone_size: NA
j_call: TRBJ2-3
cdr3_aa: CAISERSTDTQYF
cdr3_nt: TGTGCCATCAGTGAAAGGTCAACAGATACGCAGTATTTT

d_call: TRBD2
v_call: TRBV5-1
clone_size: NA
j_call: TRBJ2-7
cdr3_aa: CASSLDPSGTYEQYF
cdr3_nt: TGCGCCAGCAGCTTGGATCCTAGCGGGACCTACGAGCAGTACTTC

d_call: NA
v_call: TRBV7-9
clone_size: NA
j_call: TRBJ2-7
cdr3_aa: CASSLLRGGITYEQYF
cdr3_nt: TGTGCCAGCAGCCTATTAAGGGGGGGAATTACCTACGAGCAGTACTTC

d_call: NA
v_call: TRBV20-1
clone_size: NA
j_call: TRBJ1-1
cdr3_aa: CSARGRTRTEAFF
cdr3_nt: TGCAGTGCTCGCGGGCGGACGAGGACTGAAGCTTTCTTT

d_call: NA
v_call: TRBV18
clone_size: NA
j_call: TRBJ1-2
cdr3_aa: CASLPGGRQFDYGYTF
cdr3_nt: TGTGCCAGCCTCCCGGGGGGCAGACAGTTCGACTATGGCTACACCTTC

d_call: TRBD2
v_call: TRBV12-3/TRBV12-4
clone_size: NA
j_call: TRBJ2-7
cdr3_aa: CASSQGLAGNEQYF
cdr3_nt: TGTGCCAGCAGTCAGGGACTAGCGGGCAACGAGCAGTACTTC

d_call: NA
v_call: TRBV7-9
clone_size: NA
j_call: TRBJ2-7
cdr3_aa: CASSAPPVMSYNEQYF
cdr3_nt: TGTGCCAGCAGCGCCCCCCCAGTTATGTCCTACAATGAGCAGTACTTC

d_call: NA
v_call: TRBV20-1
clone_size: NA
j_call: TRBJ2-7
cdr3_aa: CSARDSMTARDEQYF
cdr3_nt: TGCAGTGCTAGAGATAGTATGACAGCCCGCGACGAGCAGTACTTC

d_call: TRBD1
v_call: TRBV7-8
clone_size: many
j_call: TRBJ2-7
cdr3_aa: CASSITGTGRIYEQYF
cdr3_nt: TGTGCCAGCAGCATTACCGGGACAGGGAGAATCTACGAGCAGTACTTC

d_call: TRBD2
v_call: TRBV27
clone_size: NA
j_call: TRBJ2-4
cdr3_aa: CASSPIAGRAIAKNIQYF
cdr3_nt: TGTGCCAGCAGTCCAATAGCGGGAAGGGCGATTGCCAAAAACATTCAGTACTTC

d_call: NA
v_call: TRBV27
clone_size: few
j_call: TRBJ2-3
cdr3_aa: CASSLQGAGGRDTQYF
cdr3_nt: TGTGCCAGCAGTCTGCAGGGGGCGGGAGGAAGGGATACGCAGTATTTT

d_call: TRBD1
v_call: TRBV7-2
clone_size: few
j_call: TRBJ2-7
cdr3_aa: CASSLGQGKSYEQYF
cdr3_nt: TGTGCCAGCAGCTTAGGACAGGGCAAGTCCTACGAGCAGTACTTC

d_call: TRBD2
v_call: TRBV7-3
clone_size: few
j_call: TRBJ2-7
cdr3_aa: CASSFYSASGRPVYEQYF
cdr3_nt: TGTGCCAGCAGCTTTTATAGCGCTAGCGGGAGACCGGTCTACGAGCAGTACTTC

d_call: NA
v_call: TRBV19
clone_size: few
j_call: TRBJ2-1
cdr3_aa: CASRENNEQFF
cdr3_nt: TGTGCCAGTAGAGAAAACAATGAGCAGTTCTTC

d_call: TRBD1
v_call: TRBV2
clone_size: few
j_call: TRBJ2-3
cdr3_aa: CASSGSGTGTDTQYF
cdr3_nt: TGTGCCAGCAGTGGGTCCGGGACAGGGACAGATACGCAGTATTTT

d_call: TRBD1
v_call: TRBV9
clone_size: NA
j_call: TRBJ2-7
cdr3_aa: CASSAQGQPSGEQYF
cdr3_nt: TGTGCCAGCAGCGCACAGGGACAGCCGTCGGGCGAGCAGTACTTC